The 17 T cell receptor beta chains presented below share a single source sample, sequenced in a study of early T cells in non-severe SARS-CoV-2 infection. Using its own MiXCR run on the 5' RACE reads, TCRdb lists one record per CDR3 protein. The sample lists about 83,000 distinct CDR3 sequences, less than 11% occurring once. The source material was whole blood, sampled at baseline. Receptors originate from an adult who was a healthcare worker with PCR-confirmed SARS-CoV-2 infection or an uninfected control (not recorded which).

This clonotype was counted between two and nine times. The chain uses TRBV20-1 and TRBJ2-1, with TRBD2 matching over 10 bases. This CDR3 has 14 amino acids. V shed 4 bases, J shed 5 bases, and the junction held 5 bases outside the gene matches. CDR1 and CDR2 (germline): DFQATT, SNEGSKA (reference sequence). CDR3 bases: TGCAGTGCTAAACTAGCGGGATTCAACAATGAGCAGTTCTTC. This sequence encodes CSAKLAGFNNEQFF.

This clonotype has only a few counts. The rearrangement links TRBV6-5 to TRBJ2-1, with TRBD2 matching 14 bases. V shed 4 bases, J shed 9 bases, and the junction held 8 bases outside the gene matches. This CDR3 is 16 amino acids long. The V gene's germline CDR1 is MNHEY and CDR2 SVGAGI. CDR3 coding DNA: TGTGCCAGCAGTTCACGACTAGCGGGAGGGCCGGTTGAGCAGTTCTTC. Amino acids: CASSSRLAGGPVEQFF.

The J gene is TRBJ2-3, the V gene TRBV6-1; 7 bases agree with TRBD2. This CDR3 is 14 amino acids long. Germline V lookup: CDR1 MNHNS, CDR2 SASEGT. The trim removed 4 bases at V and 6 bases at J, leaving 7 bases unmatched. The CDR3 here is CASSVGEGADTQYF. The CDR3 nucleotides are TGTGCCAGCAGTGTAGGGGAGGGAGCGGATACGCAGTATTTT.

This clonotype was recorded many times. The chain has TRBV7-9 and TRBJ1-6, with unresolved D. Per germline, CDR1 SEHNR and CDR2 FQNEAQ (reference sequence). Trimming shortened V by 4 bases and J by 8 bases, and 6 bases separated the two germline ends. This CDR3 has 12 amino acids. This chain's CDR3 is CASSWDDSPLHF. The CDR3 coding sequence is TGTGCCAGCAGCTGGGATGATTCACCCCTCCACTTT.

Notes on this clonotype: Possible read error: a much larger clone is one base away. The conserved final phenylalanine or tryptophan is absent from the CDR3, which likely points to a read error. The chain employs TRBV7-2 and TRBJ2-7; D remains unclear. Trimming shortened V by 0 bases and J by 4 bases, and 13 bases separated the two germline ends. In germline, CDR1 is SGHTA, CDR2 FQGNSA. CDR3 length: 15 residues. CDR3 DNA sequence: TGTGCCAGCAGCTTAGCAAGCCCTCCCAGATACGAGCAGTACCTC. Its translation: CASSLASPPRYEQYL.

This chain connects TRBV7-2 to TRBJ2-7; D possibly corresponds to TRBD1 (6 bases). V lost 1 base and J lost 2, with 12 bases in between. This CDR3 comprises 15 residues. The germline CDR1 and CDR2 sequences are SGHTA and FQGNSA. The DNA of the CDR3 is TGTGCCAGCAGCTTAGAAGGGACAAATACCTACGAGCAGTACTTC. This codes for CASSLEGTNTYEQYF.

The rearrangement links TRBV28 to TRBJ2-7; 7 bases map to TRBD2. There are 17 residues in the CDR3. Germline V gene data show CDR1 as MDHEN and CDR2 as SYDVKM. The trim removed 4 bases at V and 0 bases at J, leaving 12 bases unmatched. CDR3 in amino acids: CASSYDWREWSSYEQYF. The CDR3, as DNA: TGTGCCAGCAGTTATGACTGGCGGGAGTGGAGCTCCTACGAGCAGTACTTC. Using reference TRBV28 and TRBJ2-7 for the parts outside the CDR3, the full variable domain is DVKVTQSSRYLVKRTGEKVFLECVQDMDHENMFWYRQDPGLGLRLIYFSYDVKMKEKGDIPEGYSVSREKKERFSLILESASTNQTSMYLCASSYDWREWSSYEQYFGPGTRLTVT.

This clonotype was recorded a few times. The V call is TRBV5-1, the J call TRBJ2-1; possibly TRBD2 for D (5 bases). Germline-derived CDR1 and CDR2 are SGHRS and YFSETQ. CDR3 length: 16 amino acids. V was pared by 4 bases and J by 0 bases, with 14 bases between. The CDR3 nucleotides are TGCGCCAGCAGCCCGTCGGCGGGTGACTCCTACAATGAGCAGTTCTTC. This translates into CASSPSAGDSYNEQFF.

The chain joins TRBV5-1 to TRBJ2-1; 11 bases map to TRBD2. In germline, CDR1 is SGHRS, CDR2 YFSETQ. V was pared by 2 bases and J by 2 bases, with 12 bases of the junction left unmatched. The CDR3 is 19 residues long. The DNA of the CDR3 is TGCGCCAGCAGCTTCTGGACTAGCGGGTCTCTGAGGGCCTACAATGAGCAGTTCTTC. It translates to CASSFWTSGSLRAYNEQFF.

This chain connects TRBV7-2 to TRBJ2-1; 9 positions match TRBD2. This CDR3 region has 15 residues. V lost 5 bases and J lost 8; bases outside the gene matches: 10. Germline V gene lookup returns CDR1 SGHTA and CDR2 FQGNSA. The CDR3 loop reads CASSPTSGRLDEQFF. The CDR3 bases are TGTGCCAGCAGCCCCACCAGCGGGAGGCTCGATGAGCAGTTCTTC.

The chain carries TRBV20-1 and TRBJ1-4, with a tentative D call TRBD1 (6 bases). V was trimmed by 6 bases and J by 8 bases, leaving 19 bases between them. Per germline, CDR1 DFQATT and CDR2 SNEGSKA (reference sequence). CDR3 size: 14 residues. The CDR3 here is CSADPTGLSEKLFF. The DNA for the CDR3 is TGCAGTGCCGATCCCACAGGGCTGAGCGAAAAACTGTTTTTT.

This clonotype was observed a few times. The J gene is TRBJ1-2, the V gene TRBV4-2, with TRBD1 as a possible D gene (6 bases). V lost 1 base and J 0 bases, leaving 12 bases between the germline ends. The CDR3 spans 16 residues. Germline V gene data show CDR1 as LGHNA and CDR2 as YNFKEQ. For the CDR3, the DNA is TGTGCCAGCAGCCAAGCCGCGGGGGCGGCTAACTATGGCTACACCTTC. Amino acids: CASSQAAGAANYGYTF.

The table lists this clonotype with many counts. This sequence joins TRBV13 and TRBJ1-5; D unresolved. Germline V gene sequence: CDR1 PRHDT, CDR2 FYEKMQ (reference sequence). The V end lost 0 bases, the J end lost 4 bases, and 1 base lay between the germline ends. The CDR3 has 12 amino acids. The DNA of the CDR3 is TGTGCCAGCAGCTTAGGGAATCAGCCCCAGCATTTT. It yields the protein CASSLGNQPQHF.

This clonotype has ten or more counts. The rearrangement links TRBV18 to TRBJ1-6, with TRBD1 identical over 8 bases. Germline V lookup: CDR1 KGHSH, CDR2 LQKENI. The length of the CDR3 is 17 residues. The V gene end was trimmed by 2 bases and the J gene end by 9 bases; junction bases not matched to a gene: 12. DNA for the CDR3: TGTGCCAGCTCACCAGAGAGATCCAGGGGGCTCGGTTCACCCCTCCACTTT. Translated, it gives CASSPERSRGLGSPLHF.

This clonotype occurred a few times. The gene calls are TRBV7-9 and TRBJ2-1, with 9 bases identical to TRBD1. Trimming cost V 4 bases and J 7 bases; bases outside gene matches: 8. From germline, CDR1 is SEHNR and CDR2 FQNEAQ (reference sequence). The CDR3 covers 15 residues. The CDR3 bases are TGTGCCAGCAGCTATGCCGGGACAGGGAGGAATGAGCAGTTCTTC. Its protein is CASSYAGTGRNEQFF.

In its sample, this clonotype was seen many times. The genes are TRBV2 and TRBJ2-7, with D uncertain. The CDR3 consists of 14 residues. V lost 7 bases to trimming and J lost 7 bases, with 20 bases between them. CDR1 and CDR2 (germline): SNHLY, FYNNEI. The CDR3 DNA follows: TGTGCCAGCACCCTAGAACAGCTTTTGAAAGAGCAGTACTTC. Amino acids: CASTLEQLLKEQYF.

This clonotype was detected ten times or more. The chain is built from TRBV6-6 and TRBJ2-2; TRBD2 agrees at 7 bases. From germline, CDR1 is MNHNY and CDR2 SVGAGI (reference sequence). The CDR3 spans 12 residues. The CDR3 protein is CAIAGETGELFF. In nucleotides, the CDR3 is TGTGCAATAGCGGGCGAGACCGGGGAGCTGTTTTTT.